These T cell receptor beta chains were read from a single sample in a study of T-cell memory formation after mild COVID-19. Via MiXCR, TCRdb re-called the 5' RACE reads, giving one row per CDR3 protein. Altogether 300,000 to 350,000 distinct CDR3 sequences are present, roughly an eighth being singletons, with the ten largest covering around a fifth. The material sequenced was PBMCs or a T cell subset sorted from them (not recorded which). These receptor sequences come from a man between 18 and 35 years old who had mild COVID-19 (a few samples of this study predate the infection). Cell type and time point are not known. The CDR3 runs from the conserved cysteine through the conserved F or W. Fields, in order: D gene, CDR3 length, V gene, clone size, J gene, CDR3 protein, CDR3 DNA. A D gene is named only where the DNA matches it firmly. Size tells how often a clone was seen (once, few, many) or the class of an expanded clone, and some rows leave it out.

-,15,TRBV4-2,few,TRBJ2-6,CASSQVGAGANVLTF,TGTGCCAGCAGCCAAGTAGGGGCTGGGGCCAACGTCCTGACTTTC
TRBD2,19,TRBV28,-,TRBJ2-5,CASSSRTSGGPTVPETQYF,TGTGCCAGCAGTTCGCGGACTAGCGGGGGCCCCACGGTCCCAGAGACCCAGTACTTC
-,15,TRBV7-3,few,TRBJ2-3,CATRAGGGPVDTQYF,TGTGCCACGCGGGCAGGTGGGGGTCCTGTCGATACGCAGTATTTT
-,15,TRBV5-1,-,TRBJ1-6,CASSLAGAPGDNLHF,TGCGCCAGCAGCTTGGCAGGGGCCCCCGGGGATAACCTCCACTTT
TRBD2,17,TRBV4-1,-,TRBJ2-2,CASSPLAGGGNTGELFF,TGCGCCAGCAGCCCACTAGCGGGGGGCGGGAACACCGGGGAGCTGTTTTTT
TRBD2,18,TRBV4-1,few,TRBJ2-1,CASSQETESGGARYEQFF,TGCGCCAGCAGCCAAGAGACGGAGAGCGGGGGGGCCCGGTATGAGCAGTTCTTC
-,11,TRBV29-1,-,TRBJ2-4,CSVFDGNIQYF,TGCAGCGTTTTTGACGGAAACATTCAGTACTTC
-,17,TRBV4-3,many,TRBJ2-3,CASSQDPPGGGTDTQYF,TGCGCCAGCAGCCAAGATCCACCCGGCGGGGGCACAGATACGCAGTATTTT
-,12,TRBV10-3,few,TRBJ2-3,CAISPPGDTQYF,TGTGCCATCAGTCCACCGGGGGATACGCAGTATTTT
-,17,TRBV6-5,-,TRBJ1-1,CASSYAAPGAENTEAFF,TGTGCCAGCAGTTACGCAGCGCCAGGGGCTGAAAACACTGAAGCTTTCTTT
TRBD2,14,TRBV18,-,TRBJ2-7,CASSERGLPYEQYF,TGTGCCAGCTCGGAGCGGGGCTTACCCTACGAGCAGTACTTC
-,13,TRBV27,few,TRBJ2-2,CASSLTETGELFF,TGTGCCAGCAGCCTGACAGAAACCGGGGAGCTGTTTTTT
-,13,TRBV4-1,-,TRBJ2-3,CASSRVVRDTQYF,TGCGCCAGCAGCAGAGTCGTCCGGGATACGCAGTATTTT
TRBD1,14,TRBV6-5,-,TRBJ2-3,CASWQGAGTDTQYF,TGTGCCAGCTGGCAGGGGGCTGGGACAGATACGCAGTATTTT
-,12,TRBV7-2,many,TRBJ1-2,CASSLTRNGYTF,TGTGCCAGCAGCCTCACAAGGAATGGCTACACCTTC
-,14,TRBV10-2,-,TRBJ1-1,CASSEAGSDTEAFF,TGCGCCAGCAGTGAGGCAGGGTCGGACACTGAAGCTTTCTTT
TRBD1,15,TRBV27,few,TRBJ1-2,CASRPLDRANYGYTF,TGTGCCAGCAGGCCTCTAGACAGGGCAAACTATGGCTACACCTTC
-,17,TRBV12-3/TRBV12-4,many,TRBJ2-5,CASRFDSLLGLQETQYF,TGTGCCAGCAGGTTCGACAGCCTGCTTGGACTTCAAGAGACCCAGTACTTC
-,16,TRBV4-1,-,TRBJ1-5,CASSQDWRGGRQPQHF,TGCGCCAGCAGCCAAGATTGGCGGGGGGGGAGGCAGCCCCAGCATTTT
TRBD2,15,TRBV4-3,few,TRBJ2-5,CASSRGGGAVETQYF,TGCGCCAGCAGCCGAGGCGGGGGGGCAGTAGAGACCCAGTACTTC
-,16,TRBV7-2,-,TRBJ2-5,CASSLVRARRGTTQYF,TGTGCCAGCAGCTTGGTTAGGGCCAGACGAGGGACGACCCAGTACTTC
-,11,TRBV28,few,TRBJ1-1,CASSQTTEAFF,TGTGCCAGCAGTCAAACCACTGAAGCTTTCTTT
-,16,TRBV4-2,few,TRBJ2-3,CASSQDRGGTTDTQYF,TGTGCCAGCAGCCAAGATCGTGGGGGGACCACAGATACGCAGTATTTT
-,18,TRBV5-1,few,TRBJ1-5,CASSLIPLAAGSNQPQHF,TGCGCCAGCAGCTTGATCCCGTTGGCCGCGGGGAGCAATCAGCCCCAGCATTTT
TRBD1,14,TRBV18,-,TRBJ2-1,CASSRDRPRGEQFF,TGTGCCAGCTCACGGGACAGGCCAAGGGGTGAGCAGTTCTTC
-,16,TRBV7-2,-,TRBJ2-3,CASSPGGRGMADTQYF,TGTGCCAGCAGCCCAGGGGGGCGGGGGATGGCGGATACGCAGTATTTT
-,14,TRBV3-1,many,TRBJ2-7,CASSQGQGSYEQYF,TGCGCCAGCAGCCAAGGCCAGGGAAGCTACGAGCAGTACTTC
TRBD1,15,TRBV12-3/TRBV12-4,few,TRBJ1-2,CASSPTRDRGRGYTF,TGTGCCAGCAGTCCCACCCGGGACAGGGGAAGAGGCTACACCTTC
TRBD1,15,TRBV5-1,-,TRBJ1-6,CASTDWTGDNSPLHF,TGCGCCAGCACCGACTGGACAGGGGATAATTCACCCCTCCACTTT